This TCR beta chain was obtained from a study of blood T cell repertoires in COVID-19. Authors' analysis steps: Reference gene primer amplification yielded estimated nucleated cell counts. TCRdb keeps only in-frame clones here, not all; method: immunoSEQ multiplex PCR. That table supplies the V and J calls and clone size; D and trimming were determined from the DNA. Here the sample spans some 90,000 clones, around nine tenths being singletons. There are 16 residues in the CDR3. The V gene's germline CDR1 is SGHDN and CDR2 FVKESK. The ends lost 3 bases at V and 7 bases at J; junction bases unmatched: 5.

The receptor was derived from an older man with active or convalescent COVID-19. V is TRBV14 and J is TRBJ2-1; 14 nucleotides align to TRBD2. The sequenced sample was peripheral blood. The CDR3 nucleotides read TGTGCCAGCAGCCAGGAGACTAGCGGGAGGGGTAATGAGCAGTTCTTC. Translation: CASSQETSGRGNEQFF. Using reference TRBV14 and TRBJ2-1 for the parts outside the CDR3, the full variable domain is EAGVTQFPSHSVIEKGQTVTLRCDPISGHDNLYWYRRVMGKEIKFLLHFVKESKQDESGMPNNRFLAERTGGTYSTLKVQPAELEDSGVYFCASSQETSGRGNEQFFGPGTRLTVL.